This TCR beta chain was captured in a study of T cells after yellow fever vaccination. Study context: The fractions with low cell numbers were processed using SMART-Seq v4 Ultra Low Input. General study results and limits: The booster saw the reappearance of most primary-vaccination clones (roughly 97% CD4, almost 90% CD8).

In germline, CDR1 is LGHNA, CDR2 YSLEER. The V gene lost 0 bases and the J gene lost 2 bases, with 6 bases spanning the gap. This CDR3 spans 14 amino acids. TCRdb independently ran MiXCR on the 5' RACE reads; one entry per CDR3 protein. The table shows about 300,000 distinct CDR3 sequences, with around 8.6% occurring only once. This clonotype was recorded a few times. Its target is not known. The rearrangement joins TRBV4-3 to TRBJ2-3; D is uncertain. This sequence originates from a man between 18 and 29 years old who received the YFV17D yellow fever vaccine. The sequences come from CD4+ T cells sorted from PBMCs, collected 5 days after the yellow fever booster vaccination. CDR3 nucleotides: TGCGCCAGCAGCCAAGACCCCAACACAGATACGCAGTATTTT. Its protein product is CASSQDPNTDTQYF.